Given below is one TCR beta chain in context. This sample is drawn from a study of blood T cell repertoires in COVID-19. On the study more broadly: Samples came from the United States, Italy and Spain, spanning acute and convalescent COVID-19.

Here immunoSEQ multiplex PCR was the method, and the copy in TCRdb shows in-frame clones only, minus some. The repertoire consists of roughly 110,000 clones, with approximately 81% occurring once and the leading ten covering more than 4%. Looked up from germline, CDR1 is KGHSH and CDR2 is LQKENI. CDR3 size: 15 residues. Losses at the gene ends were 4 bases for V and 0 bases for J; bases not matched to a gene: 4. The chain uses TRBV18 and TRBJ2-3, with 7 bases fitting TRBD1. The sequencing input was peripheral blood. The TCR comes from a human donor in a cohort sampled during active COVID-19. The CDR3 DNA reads TGTGCCAGCTCACTCTCGACAGGGAGCACAGATACGCAGTATTTT. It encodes CASSLSTGSTDTQYF. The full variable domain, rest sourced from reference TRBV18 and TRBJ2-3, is NAGVMQNPRHLVRRRGQEARLRCSPMKGHSHVYWYRQLPEEGLKFMVYLQKENIIDESGMPKERFSAEFPKEGPSILRIQQVVRGDSAAYFCASSLSTGSTDTQYFGPGTRLTVL.